The 20 T cell receptor beta chains in this list originate from one sample, sequenced in a study of blood T cell repertoires in COVID-19. Sequenced by immunoSEQ multiplex PCR; TCRdb stores in-frame clones only, minus some. The sample lists 140,000 or so clones, over 80% seen once, with approximately 11% in the top ten. Sequencing used PBMCs or T cells enriched from blood (not recorded which). These receptors were collected from a man aged 60-69 years who had recovered from COVID-19.

This chain uses TRBV11-2 with TRBJ2-7; D is possibly TRBD2 (6 bases). The V and J ends lost 1 base and 1 base respectively, with 8 bases between them. CDR3 length: 14 residues. The germline V gene has CDR1 SGHAT and CDR2 FQNNGV. CDR3 sequence (DNA): TGTGCCAGCAGCTTAGCTGGGAGGTCCTACGAGCAGTACTTC. It codes for CASSLAGRSYEQYF. The full variable domain, with the rest looked up from reference TRBV11-2 and TRBJ2-7, is EAGVAQSPRYKIIEKRQSVAFWCNPISGHATLYWYQQILGQGPKLLIQFQNNGVVDDSQLPKDRFSAERLKGVDSTLKIQPAKLEDSAVYLCASSLAGRSYEQYFGPGTRLTVT.

The chain employs TRBV18 and TRBJ2-7; 8 nucleotides align to TRBD1. Germline CDR1 is KGHSH and CDR2 is LQKENI. The CDR3 runs to 15 residues. V trimming: 4 bases; J trimming: 4 bases; junction bases outside the gene matches: 9. This chain's CDR3 is CASSRVRDRQYEQYF. DNA for the CDR3: TGTGCCAGCTCACGAGTCCGGGACAGGCAATACGAGCAGTACTTC.

The gene calls are TRBV28 and TRBJ2-5; 7 nucleotides match TRBD2. The V gene end was trimmed by 2 bases and the J gene end by 4 bases; junction bases not matched to a gene: 4. Germline V gives CDR1 MDHEN, CDR2 SYDVKM. The CDR3 runs to 14 residues. CDR3 sequence reads: CASSLIGGRETQYF. In nucleotides, the CDR3 is TGTGCCAGCAGTTTAATAGGCGGGAGAGAGACCCAGTACTTC.

The V and J genes are TRBV2 and TRBJ1-4, with TRBD1 identical over 9 bases. Germline assignment: CDR1 SNHLY and CDR2 FYNNEI. Trimming took 4 bases from V and 3 from J; bases not matched to a gene: 12. The CDR3 extends over 18 amino acids. CDR3 sequence reads: CASSAPAGQGVSNEKLFF. CDR3 in DNA: TGTGCCAGCAGTGCTCCCGCGGGACAGGGCGTATCTAATGAAAAACTGTTTTTT.

The V call is TRBV28, the J call TRBJ2-7, with D possibly TRBD1 on 5 matching bases. The germline V gene has CDR1 MDHEN and CDR2 SYDVKM. Trimming cost V 4 bases and J 2 bases, with 12 bases left between them. This CDR3 contains 14 residues. In DNA form, the CDR3 reads TGTGCCAGCAGTTATGACAGATCCACCTACGAGCAGTACTTC. Amino acids: CASSYDRSTYEQYF.

The chain carries TRBV5-1 and TRBJ2-5; D remains ambiguous. The length of the CDR3 is 15 residues. The germline V and J ends were trimmed by 2 bases and 1 base, with 12 bases remaining between them. Germline assignment: CDR1 SGHRS and CDR2 YFSETQ. For the CDR3, the DNA is TGCGCCAGCAGCTTCTTGACAATAGGCCAAGAGACCCAGTACTTC. As protein: CASSFLTIGQETQYF. The whole variable domain, filled in from reference TRBV5-1 and TRBJ2-5, reads KAGVTQTPRYLIKTRGQQVTLSCSPISGHRSVSWYQQTPGQGLQFLFEYFSETQRNKGNFPGRFSGRQFSNSRSEMNVSTLELGDSALYLCASSFLTIGQETQYFGPGTRLLVL.

V usage is TRBV11-1 and J usage is TRBJ1-6; 10 bases agree with TRBD1. There are 15 residues in the CDR3. Trimming cost V 2 bases and J 10 bases; bases outside gene matches: 5. Germline V lookup: CDR1 SGHAT, CDR2 FQDESV (reference sequence). The DNA of the CDR3 is TGTGCCAGCAGCTTAAGGGACAGGGGATTATCACCCCTCCACTTT. Translated, it gives CASSLRDRGLSPLHF.

This chain links TRBV6-1 with TRBJ1-5; maybe TRBD1 (6 bases). The germline V and J ends were trimmed by 0 bases and 3 bases, with 12 bases remaining between them. The CDR3 sequence is 16 residues long. CDR1 and CDR2 (germline): MNHNS, SASEGT. In DNA, the CDR3 is TGTGCCAGCAGTGAAGCGGGGGGGGCTTCCAATCAGCCCCAGCATTTT. This gives the protein CASSEAGGASNQPQHF.

For the CDR3, the DNA is TGCGCCAGCAGCTCCACCGGGACAGGGGGCGTGCAGTATTTT. Translation gives CASSSTGTGGVQYF. V and J are TRBV5-1 and TRBJ2-3; 12 bases are shared with TRBD1. V dropped 3 bases and J dropped 11; count of bases not matched to a gene: 7. This CDR3 region has 14 residues. Looked up from germline, CDR1 is SGHRS and CDR2 is YFSETQ.

The V and J genes are TRBV20-1 and TRBJ2-1; 12 bases agree with TRBD2. Trimming at V came to 3 bases and at J to 0 bases, leaving 9 bases not matched to a gene. CDR3 length equals 18 residues. The germline V gene has CDR1 DFQATT and CDR2 SNEGSKA (reference sequence). The CDR3 region has the DNA TGCAGTGCTAGTAGGCTAGCGGGGGGGATCAGCTCCTACAATGAGCAGTTCTTC. Its protein product is CSASRLAGGISSYNEQFF.

The chain recombines TRBV5-4 with TRBJ2-7; D possibly corresponds to TRBD2 (7 bases). Germline CDR1 SGHNT, CDR2 YYREEE (reference sequence). Trimming shortened V by 4 bases and J by 0 bases, and 14 bases separated the two germline ends. The CDR3 spans 15 residues. In nucleotides, the CDR3 is TGTGCCAGCAGCGCGAGGGGGGAGGGCTCCTACGAGCAGTACTTC. Translating it yields CASSARGEGSYEQYF.

The chain carries TRBV18 and TRBJ2-1, with D possibly TRBD1 on 6 matching bases. V gave up 3 bases and J gave up 0 bases, with 12 bases separating them. The CDR3 spans 16 residues. CDR1 is KGHSH, CDR2 LQKENI, per germline. CDR3 residues: CASSPWDKSSYNEQFF. The CDR3 DNA is TGTGCCAGCTCACCGTGGGACAAGAGCTCCTACAATGAGCAGTTCTTC.

This clone appeared a few times. The V and J genes are TRBV18 and TRBJ2-3; 8 bases match TRBD2. Trimming removed 4 bases from V and 2 bases from J; junction bases left unmatched: 5. CDR1 and CDR2 from the germline V gene are KGHSH and LQKENI. The CDR3 consists of 15 residues. The CDR3 DNA follows: TGTGCCAGCTCACACTGGACTAGCAACACAGATACGCAGTATTTT. The encoded protein is CASSHWTSNTDTQYF.

The J gene is TRBJ2-4, the V gene TRBV5-6; tentatively, D is TRBD2 (5 bases). Germline V lookup: CDR1 SGHDT, CDR2 YYEEEE. With 5 bases removed from V and 6 bases from J, the gap between germline ends came to 12 bases. The CDR3 contains 13 residues. CDR3 in DNA: TGTGCCAGCAGTGGAGGCCTCGGAAACATTCAGTACTTC. Translated: CASSGGLGNIQYF.

The chain has TRBV27 and TRBJ1-5; 10 bases are shared with TRBD1. The junction had 13 bases not matched to a gene; V was cut back by 4 bases and J by 7 bases. Germline CDR1 and CDR2: MNHEY and SMNVEV (reference sequence). CDR3 size: 17 residues. The CDR3 coding sequence is TGTGCCAGCAGTTCCCGTCAATGGACAGGGGGAAGCCAGCCCCAGCATTTT. It translates to CASSSRQWTGGSQPQHF.

A remark on this clone: Germline and junction disagree at one end, which may indicate a read error. This sequence joins TRBV30 and TRBJ1-2, with TRBD1 matching over 7 bases. The germline CDR1 and CDR2 sequences are GTSNPN and SVGIG (reference sequence). This CDR3 spans 14 amino acids. The CDR3 protein is CAWENRGSKYGYTF. CDR3 in DNA: TGTGCCTGGGAGAACAGGGGCTCTAAGTATGGCTACACCTTC.

In its sample, this clone was seen a few times. V gene TRBV4-2 combines with J gene TRBJ1-2, with TRBD1 identical over 9 bases. J lost 6 bases, V lost 1 base, and 15 bases had no gene match. The CDR3 contains 18 residues. CDR1 is LGHNA and CDR2 is YNFKEQ in the germline V gene. CDR3 DNA sequence: TGTGCCAGCAGCCAAGGATTGATTTTGGACAGGGGTGATAATGGCTACACCTTC. This codes for CASSQGLILDRGDNGYTF.

The rearrangement uses TRBV24-1 and TRBJ1-4; a possible D gene is TRBD1 (5 bases). Between the trimmed V and J ends, which lost 7 bases and 5 bases, there was a span of 10 bases. The CDR3 extends over 13 amino acids. Per germline, CDR1 KGHDR and CDR2 SFDVKD. The CDR3 loop is CATRDSMNEKLFF. The CDR3 DNA reads as TGTGCCACCAGAGACAGCATGAATGAAAAACTGTTTTTT.

V is TRBV18 and J is TRBJ2-7; 9 nucleotides align to TRBD1. This CDR3 is 15 amino acids long. The junction had 6 bases not matched to a gene; V was cut back by 6 bases and J by 0 bases. Looked up from germline, CDR1 is KGHSH and CDR2 is LQKENI. The CDR3 protein is CASSHTGGLSYEQYF. Here the CDR3 DNA reads TGTGCCAGCTCTCATACAGGGGGCCTCTCCTACGAGCAGTACTTC.

The sample holds a few counts of this clone. The chain combines TRBV7-9 with TRBJ1-6, with D possibly TRBD1 on 6 matching bases. This CDR3 spans 14 amino acids. Germline CDR1 SEHNR, CDR2 FQNEAQ (reference sequence). The V and J ends lost 4 bases and 7 bases respectively, with 11 bases between them. For the CDR3, the DNA is TGTGCCAGCAGCTGGGGACAATCCAATTCACCCCTCCACTTT. This sequence encodes CASSWGQSNSPLHF.